The clone carrying this T cell receptor (beta chain) has a count of ten or more. What it recognizes is unknown. The data belong to a study of early T cells in non-severe SARS-CoV-2 infection. As for the study in general: It was bulk RNA from unsorted whole blood that was sequenced, and the chains were unpaired. Whole-study findings and limits: A preference for anti-spike CD8 responses marked VDJdb matching, which missed private and CD4 specificities.

Researchers tagged individual cDNA molecules with unique molecular identifiers. TCRdb processed the 5' RACE reads anew with MiXCR; each CDR3 protein has one entry. The sample shows under 70,000 distinct CDR3 sequences, 4% to 5.5% of them seen only once. There are 15 residues in the CDR3. The ends were cut back, 1 base at V and 4 bases at J, with 14 bases in the middle. CDR1 is SEHNR and CDR2 is FQNEAQ in the germline V gene (reference sequence). The chain joins TRBV7-9 to TRBJ2-7; D may be TRBD2 (6 bases). The sample comprised whole blood. The clonotype was recovered from an adult who was a healthcare worker with PCR-confirmed SARS-CoV-2 infection or an uninfected control (not recorded which). CDR3 residues: CASSLGDVGGYEQYF. The CDR3 DNA sequence: TGTGCCAGCAGCTTAGGAGATGTGGGGGGTTACGAGCAGTACTTC.